This TCR beta chain was identified during a study of blood T cell repertoires in COVID-19. Profiled with immunoSEQ multiplex PCR; TCRdb holds only in-frame clones, not every one. The repertoire holds approximately 61,000 clones, with 86% as singletons. This clonotype was sampled from a human donor in a cohort sampled during active COVID-19. Sample: peripheral blood.

In DNA, the CDR3 is TGTGCCAGCAGTTACTCAGGGACAGCTTATGGCTACACCTTC. This gives the protein CASSYSGTAYGYTF. The chain combines TRBV6-5 with TRBJ1-2, with TRBD1 matching 7 bases. Trimming at V came to 0 bases and at J to 5 bases, leaving 3 bases not matched to a gene. Germline V gene data show CDR1 as MNHEY and CDR2 as SVGAGI. The CDR3 runs 14 residues.